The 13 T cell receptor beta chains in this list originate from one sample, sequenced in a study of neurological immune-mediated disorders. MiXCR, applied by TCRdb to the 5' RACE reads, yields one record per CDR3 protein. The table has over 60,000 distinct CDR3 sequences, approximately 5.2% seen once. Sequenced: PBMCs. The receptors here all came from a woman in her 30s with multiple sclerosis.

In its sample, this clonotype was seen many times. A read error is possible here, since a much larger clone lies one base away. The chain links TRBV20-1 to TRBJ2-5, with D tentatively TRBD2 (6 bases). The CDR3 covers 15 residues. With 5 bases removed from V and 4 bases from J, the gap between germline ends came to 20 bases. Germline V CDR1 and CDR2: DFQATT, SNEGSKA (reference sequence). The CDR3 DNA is TGCAGTGCTCCCCAGCCGGGAGAATTCCGAGAGACCCAGTACTTC. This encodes CSAPQPGEFRETQYF.

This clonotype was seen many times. The CDR3 DNA sequence: TGTGCCAGCAGTGCGCGTTCACCCCTCCACTTT. This codes for CASSARSPLHF. The chain links TRBV5-6 to TRBJ1-6; no reliable D call. The CDR3 is made up of 11 amino acids. CDR1 is SGHDT, CDR2 YYEEEE, per germline. V dropped 5 bases and J dropped 9 bases, with 6 bases sitting between them.

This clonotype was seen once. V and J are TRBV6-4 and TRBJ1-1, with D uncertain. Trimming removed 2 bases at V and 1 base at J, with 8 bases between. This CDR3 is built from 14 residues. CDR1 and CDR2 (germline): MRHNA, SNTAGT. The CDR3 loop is CASSDVVENTEAFF. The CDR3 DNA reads TGTGCCAGCAGTGACGTAGTAGAGAACACTGAAGCTTTCTTT.

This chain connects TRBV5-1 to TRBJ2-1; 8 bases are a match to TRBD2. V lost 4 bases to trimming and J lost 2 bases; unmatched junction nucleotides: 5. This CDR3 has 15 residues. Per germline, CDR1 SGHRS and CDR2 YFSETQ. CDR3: CASSPSGGTYNEQFF. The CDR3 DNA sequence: TGCGCCAGCAGCCCGAGCGGGGGAACCTACAATGAGCAGTTCTTC. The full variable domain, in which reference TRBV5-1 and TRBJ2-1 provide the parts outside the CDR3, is KAGVTQTPRYLIKTRGQQVTLSCSPISGHRSVSWYQQTPGQGLQFLFEYFSETQRNKGNFPGRFSGRQFSNSRSEMNVSTLELGDSALYLCASSPSGGTYNEQFFGPGTRLTVL.

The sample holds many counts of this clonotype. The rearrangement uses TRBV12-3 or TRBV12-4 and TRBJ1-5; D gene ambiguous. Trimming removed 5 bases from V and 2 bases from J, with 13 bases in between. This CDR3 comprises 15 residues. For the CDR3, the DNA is TGTGCCAGCAGTGGAGGTGGCTTGGGCAATCAGCCCCAGCATTTT. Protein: CASSGGGLGNQPQHF.

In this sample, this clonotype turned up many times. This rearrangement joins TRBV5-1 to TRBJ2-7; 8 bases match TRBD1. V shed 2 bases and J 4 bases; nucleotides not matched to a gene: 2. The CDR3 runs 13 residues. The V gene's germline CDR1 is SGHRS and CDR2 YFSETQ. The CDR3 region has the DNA TGCGCCAGCAGCTTACAGGGGGTATACGAGCAGTACTTC. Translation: CASSLQGVYEQYF.

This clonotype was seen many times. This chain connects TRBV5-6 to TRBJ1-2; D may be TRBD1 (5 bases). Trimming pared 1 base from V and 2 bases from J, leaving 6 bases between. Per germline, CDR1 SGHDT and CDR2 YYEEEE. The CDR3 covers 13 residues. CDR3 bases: TGTGCCAGCAGCTTGCAGGGAAACTATGGCTACACCTTC. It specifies CASSLQGNYGYTF.

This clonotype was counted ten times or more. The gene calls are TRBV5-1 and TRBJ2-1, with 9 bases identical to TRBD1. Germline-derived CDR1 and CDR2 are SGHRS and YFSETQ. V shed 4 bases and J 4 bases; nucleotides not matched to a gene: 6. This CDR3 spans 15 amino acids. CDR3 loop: CASSMGDRDYNEQFF. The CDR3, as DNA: TGCGCCAGCAGCATGGGGGACAGGGATTACAATGAGCAGTTCTTC. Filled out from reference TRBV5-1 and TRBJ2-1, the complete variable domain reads KAGVTQTPRYLIKTRGQQVTLSCSPISGHRSVSWYQQTPGQGLQFLFEYFSETQRNKGNFPGRFSGRQFSNSRSEMNVSTLELGDSALYLCASSMGDRDYNEQFFGPGTRLTVL.

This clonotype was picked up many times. The CDR3 nucleotides are TGCAGTGCCACGGGACACGAGAGGGGGTACGAGCAGTACTTC. The encoded protein is CSATGHERGYEQYF. The chain has TRBV20-1 and TRBJ2-7; possible D gene TRBD1, 6 bases. The CDR3 loop spans 14 amino acids. V dropped 6 bases and J dropped 4 bases, with 19 bases sitting between them. CDR1 DFQATT and CDR2 SNEGSKA come from the germline V gene (reference sequence).

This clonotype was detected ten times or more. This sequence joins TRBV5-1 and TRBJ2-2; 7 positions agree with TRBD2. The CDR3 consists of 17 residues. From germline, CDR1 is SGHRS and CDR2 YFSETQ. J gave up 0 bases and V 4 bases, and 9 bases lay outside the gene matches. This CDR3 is CASSPISGTTNTGELFF. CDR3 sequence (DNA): TGCGCCAGCAGCCCCATAAGTGGGACTACGAACACCGGGGAGCTGTTTTTT.

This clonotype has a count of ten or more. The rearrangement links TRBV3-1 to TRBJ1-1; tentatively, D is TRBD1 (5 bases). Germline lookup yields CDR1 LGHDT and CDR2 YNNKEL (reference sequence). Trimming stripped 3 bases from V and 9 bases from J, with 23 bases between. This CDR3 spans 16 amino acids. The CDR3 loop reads CASSQPRTDSGIKAFF. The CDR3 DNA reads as TGTGCCAGCAGCCAGCCACGAACGGACTCAGGGATCAAAGCTTTCTTT. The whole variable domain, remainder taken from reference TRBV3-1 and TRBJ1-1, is DTAVSQTPKYLVTQMGNDKSIKCEQNLGHDTMYWYKQDSKKFLKIMFSYNNKELIINETVPNRFSPKSPDKAHLNLHINSLELGDSAVYFCASSQPRTDSGIKAFFGQGTRLTVV.

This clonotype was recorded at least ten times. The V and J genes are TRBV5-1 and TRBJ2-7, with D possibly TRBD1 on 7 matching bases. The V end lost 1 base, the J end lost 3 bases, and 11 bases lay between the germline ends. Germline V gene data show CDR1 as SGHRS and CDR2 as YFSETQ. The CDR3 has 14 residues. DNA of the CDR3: TGCGCCAGCAGCTTGCAGGGGGGAAACTACGAGCAGTACTTC. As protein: CASSLQGGNYEQYF.

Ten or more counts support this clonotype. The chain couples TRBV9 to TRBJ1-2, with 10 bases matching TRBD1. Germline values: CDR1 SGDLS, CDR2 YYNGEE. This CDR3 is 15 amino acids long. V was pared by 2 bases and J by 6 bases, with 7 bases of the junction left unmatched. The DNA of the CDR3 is TGTGCCAGCAGCGTCGATACCGGGACAGGGGATGGCTACACCTTC. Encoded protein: CASSVDTGTGDGYTF.